What follows are 15 T cell receptor beta chains derived from one specimen sequenced in a study of graft-versus-host responses after intestinal transplantation. The data were produced by immunoSEQ multiplex PCR, yet TCRdb's version contains in-frame clones alone and is incomplete. The sample shows roughly 92,000 clones, about 90% of them seen only once. No antigen has been identified for these receptors. The sequencing used unstimulated CD4+ T cells sorted from spleen or lymph node cells, collected before intestinal transplant. Source of these receptors: a human donor who received an intestinal transplant.

V gene TRBV5-1 combines with J gene TRBJ1-6; D remains ambiguous. V dropped 0 bases and J dropped 0 bases, with 13 bases sitting between them. This CDR3 contains 18 residues. The germline V gene has CDR1 SGHRS and CDR2 YFSETQ. CDR3 in amino acids: CASSLGSGVSSYNSPLHF. CDR3 bases: TGCGCCAGCAGCTTGGGGTCGGGAGTGAGCTCCTATAATTCACCCCTCCACTTT.

This clone was counted a single time. This rearrangement joins TRBV7-3 to TRBJ2-1, with D perhaps matching TRBD2 (6 bases). The ends were cut back, 2 bases at V and 2 bases at J, with 10 bases in the middle. The CDR3 extends over 15 amino acids. Germline V gives CDR1 SGHTA, CDR2 FQGTGA. This chain's CDR3 is CASSLSASAYNEQFF. The CDR3 nucleotides are TGTGCCAGCAGCTTATCGGCTAGCGCCTACAATGAGCAGTTCTTC.

This chain uses TRBV15 with TRBJ1-5; D is unresolved. This CDR3 comprises 14 residues. Germline CDR1 and CDR2: LNHNV and YYDKDF (reference sequence). Trimming removed 5 bases from V and 2 bases from J, with 10 bases in between. CDR3 in amino acids: CATSRGWGNQPQHF. The CDR3 region has the DNA TGTGCCACCAGCCGGGGTTGGGGCAATCAGCCCCAGCATTTT.

CDR3 nucleotide sequence: TGTGCCAGCAAGAGCTCTCTCAAAGCTTTCTTT. Its translation is CASKSSLKAFF. The gene calls are TRBV6-5 and TRBJ1-1; unclear D gene. This CDR3 contains 11 residues. The V gene lost 7 bases and the J gene lost 9 bases, with 12 bases spanning the gap. The germline CDR1 and CDR2 sequences are MNHEY and SVGAGI.

The chain uses TRBV2 and TRBJ1-6, with D perhaps matching TRBD1 (6 bases). The CDR3 extends over 14 amino acids. V lost 8 bases and J lost 7, with 15 bases in between. The germline gives CDR1 SNHLY, CDR2 FYNNEI. The CDR3 region has the DNA TGTGCCAGCGCTCAACTACAGGGCAATTCACCCCTCCACTTT. Protein sequence: CASAQLQGNSPLHF.

This chain joins TRBV5-1 and TRBJ2-7, with 7 positions matching TRBD1. There are 16 residues in the CDR3. The V gene's germline CDR1 is SGHRS and CDR2 YFSETQ. V was pared by 0 bases and J by 4 bases, with 10 bases of the junction left unmatched. The CDR3 reads CASSLAFTAGGYEQYF. In DNA, the CDR3 is TGCGCCAGCAGCTTGGCCTTTACGGCAGGGGGATACGAGCAGTACTTC.

This sequence joins TRBV10-3 and TRBJ1-3; D not certain. Germline-derived CDR1 and CDR2 are ENHRY and SYGVKD. The CDR3 runs 11 residues. With 10 bases removed from V and 3 bases from J, the gap between germline ends came to 7 bases. DNA of the CDR3: TGTGCCACCTTCGGTGGAAACACCATATATTTT. This encodes CATFGGNTIYF.

The chain couples TRBV4-1 to TRBJ1-5, with TRBD1 identical over 8 bases. V lost 1 base, J lost 4 bases, and 12 bases stayed unmatched. CDR1 MGHRA and CDR2 YSYEKL come from the germline V gene. CDR3 size: 18 residues. The CDR3 bases are TGCGCCAGCAGCCAAGGGTGGGCTACAGGGGGGAAAAATCAGCCCCAGCATTTT. It translates to CASSQGWATGGKNQPQHF.

This sequence joins TRBV2 and TRBJ2-3; TRBD1 matches 7 bases. The CDR3 length is 14 residues. The V and J ends lost 9 bases and 1 base, in that order; junction bases with no gene match: 7. Germline assignment: CDR1 SNHLY and CDR2 FYNNEI. The CDR3: CARRQGRGTDTQYF. The CDR3 bases are TGTGCCAGAAGACAGGGTCGAGGCACAGATACGCAGTATTTT.

This chain joins TRBV6-5 and TRBJ2-7; the D gene is possibly TRBD2 (5 bases). V was clipped by 5 bases and J by 2 bases, with 7 bases between them. The CDR3 is 12 amino acids. Germline V lookup: CDR1 MNHEY, CDR2 SVGAGI. This CDR3 is CASSRGTYEQYF. In nucleotides, the CDR3 is TGTGCCAGCAGTCGGGGAACCTACGAGCAGTACTTC.

A few counts support this clone. The J gene is TRBJ1-6, the V gene TRBV6-6; D gene unclear. Trimming took 6 bases from V and 6 from J, leaving 15 bases between them. CDR3 size: 15 residues. The germline CDR1 and CDR2 sequences are MNHNY and SVGAGI (reference sequence). The CDR3 sequence: CASSRPDLGNSPLHF. In DNA form, the CDR3 reads TGTGCCAGCAGCCGCCCGGACTTGGGTAATTCACCCCTCCACTTT.

The rearrangement links TRBV2 to TRBJ1-6; the D gene is possibly TRBD1 (6 bases). V shed 4 bases and J shed 3 bases, with 7 bases lying between them. This CDR3 comprises 14 residues. Germline lookup yields CDR1 SNHLY and CDR2 FYNNEI. CDR3: CASSGQVYNSPLHF. In DNA, the CDR3 is TGTGCCAGCAGTGGACAGGTCTATAATTCACCCCTCCACTTT.

The rearrangement links TRBV5-1 to TRBJ1-3, with D hard to call. Looked up from germline, CDR1 is SGHRS and CDR2 is YFSETQ. V was cut by 3 bases and J by 4 bases, with 8 bases left in between. CDR3 length: 13 amino acids. Here the CDR3 reads CASSSGEGNTIYF. In DNA, the CDR3 is TGCGCCAGCAGCTCCGGAGAAGGAAACACCATATATTTT.

The CDR3 region has the DNA TGCGCCAGCAGCTTGGGGGGACAGGGGCACCACGAGCAGTACTTC. It specifies CASSLGGQGHHEQYF. The chain is built from TRBV5-1 and TRBJ2-7; 10 positions match TRBD1. Germline V gene sequence: CDR1 SGHRS, CDR2 YFSETQ. Trimming at V came to 0 bases and at J to 5 bases, leaving 5 bases not matched to a gene. The CDR3 loop spans 15 amino acids. Filled out from reference TRBV5-1 and TRBJ2-7, the complete variable domain reads KAGVTQTPRYLIKTRGQQVTLSCSPISGHRSVSWYQQTPGQGLQFLFEYFSETQRNKGNFPGRFSGRQFSNSRSEMNVSTLELGDSALYLCASSLGGQGHHEQYFGPGTRLTVT.

The chain links TRBV11-2 to TRBJ2-5; 15 bases map to TRBD2. V lost 7 bases and J lost 9; bases outside the gene matches: 12. The CDR3 has 16 residues. CDR1 SGHAT and CDR2 FQNNGV come from the germline V gene. CDR3 protein: CASTPRTSGGAGPQYF. The DNA of the CDR3 is TGTGCCAGCACCCCCCGGACTAGCGGGGGGGCGGGGCCCCAGTACTTC.